What follows is one T cell receptor (beta chain) and its context. This specimen comes from a study of blood T cell repertoires in COVID-19. V was pared by 7 bases and J by 3 bases, with 13 bases of the junction left unmatched. The germline CDR1 and CDR2 sequences are MNHEY and SMNVEV (reference sequence). The CDR3 covers 18 residues. Original processing methods: Researchers report that nucleated cell counts were estimated from reference gene primer amplification. Sequencing was performed with immunoSEQ multiplex PCR; in TCRdb, only in-frame clones are kept and a portion is missing. The V and J calls and clone size are taken from that table; D and trimming were inferred from the DNA. This sample carries about half a million clones, 80% to 90% of them seen once, and the ten largest clones take approximately 0.9%.

The specimen sequenced was peripheral blood. The gene calls are TRBV27 and TRBJ2-2, with TRBD2 matching over 11 bases. The receptor comes from a man between 18 and 35 years old with COVID-19, enrolled during active disease. In DNA form, the CDR3 reads TGTGCCAGCACCAAATCGCCGGGACTAGCGGTTCACACCGGGGAGCTGTTTTTT. Its protein is CASTKSPGLAVHTGELFF.